This TCR beta chain was documented in a study of cytomegalovirus exposure and HLA in healthy donors. Both 60 Vbeta primers and 13 Jbeta primers went into the PCR. Sequencing used immunoSEQ multiplex PCR; TCRdb keeps in-frame clones, though not all of them. The sample shows about 160,000 clones, about four fifths of them seen only once. V shed 5 bases and J 3 bases; nucleotides not matched to a gene: 7. This CDR3 comprises 15 residues. Germline V CDR1 and CDR2: MGHDK, SYGVNS. The specimen sequenced was PBMCs. V gene TRBV25-1 combines with J gene TRBJ1-1; 9 bases agree with TRBD1. The receptor comes from a woman aged 45-60 years in good health and CMV-seronegative. As DNA, the CDR3 is TGTGCCAGCAGTACGAGGGACAGGGCACACACTGAAGCTTTCTTT. This codes for CASSTRDRAHTEAFF.